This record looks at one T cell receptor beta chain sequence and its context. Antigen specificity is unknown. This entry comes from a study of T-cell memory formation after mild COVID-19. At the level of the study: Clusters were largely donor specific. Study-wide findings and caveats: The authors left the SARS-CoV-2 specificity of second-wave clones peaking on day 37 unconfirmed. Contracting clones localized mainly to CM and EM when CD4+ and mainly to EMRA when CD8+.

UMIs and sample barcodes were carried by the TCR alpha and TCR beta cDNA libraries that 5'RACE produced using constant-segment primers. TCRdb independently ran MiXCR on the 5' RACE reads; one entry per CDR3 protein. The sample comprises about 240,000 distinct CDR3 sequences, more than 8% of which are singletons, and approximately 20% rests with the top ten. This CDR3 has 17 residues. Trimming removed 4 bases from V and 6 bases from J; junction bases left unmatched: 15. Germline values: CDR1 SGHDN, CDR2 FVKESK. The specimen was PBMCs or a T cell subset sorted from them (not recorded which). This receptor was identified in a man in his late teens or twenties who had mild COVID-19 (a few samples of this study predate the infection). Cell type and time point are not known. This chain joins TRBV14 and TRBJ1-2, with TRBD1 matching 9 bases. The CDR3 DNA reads TGTGCCAGCAGCCTTACTCATTTTTGGGGACAGGGCGATGGCTACACCTTC. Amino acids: CASSLTHFWGQGDGYTF. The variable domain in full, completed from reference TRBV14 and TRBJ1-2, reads EAGVTQFPSHSVIEKGQTVTLRCDPISGHDNLYWYRRVMGKEIKFLLHFVKESKQDESGMPNNRFLAERTGGTYSTLKVQPAELEDSGVYFCASSLTHFWGQGDGYTFGSGTRLTVV.